The 31 T cell receptor beta chains listed next were all sequenced from one sample in a study of T cell changes during pregnancy in multiple sclerosis. Sequencing used immunoSEQ multiplex PCR; TCRdb keeps in-frame clones, though not all of them. This sample yields approximately 93,000 clones, of which 91% are seen a single time; around 2% belongs to the top ten. This specimen was peripheral blood, taken in the first trimester of pregnancy. The source of these receptors is a female donor in good health, enrolled as a control in a pregnancy study.

This clone was counted between two and nine times. J is TRBJ1-5 and V is TRBV4-1, with 9 bases identical to TRBD1. CDR1 is MGHRA and CDR2 is YSYEKL in the germline V gene. V shed 1 base, J shed 9 bases, and the junction held 4 bases outside the gene matches. The CDR3 covers 14 residues. The CDR3 spells CASSQGDRVRPQHF. CDR3 DNA: TGCGCCAGCAGCCAAGGGGACAGGGTGAGGCCCCAGCATTTT.

The chain is built from TRBV18 and TRBJ2-2, with 9 nucleotides matching TRBD1. V dropped 4 bases and J dropped 4; count of bases not matched to a gene: 10. The CDR3 has 17 amino acids. In germline, CDR1 is KGHSH, CDR2 LQKENI. The CDR3 sequence: CASSLLPGQGITGELFF. CDR3 nucleotides: TGTGCCAGCTCACTCCTCCCGGGACAGGGAATCACCGGGGAGCTGTTTTTT.

The rearrangement uses TRBV7-9 and TRBJ2-1, with 7 bases that match TRBD2. Trimming removed 7 bases from V and 4 bases from J; junction bases left unmatched: 7. Germline V CDR1 and CDR2: SEHNR, FQNEAQ (reference sequence). The CDR3 contains 14 residues. The CDR3 sequence is CASTRSGAYNEQFF. The CDR3 coding sequence is TGTGCCAGCACCCGGAGCGGGGCGTACAATGAGCAGTTCTTC.

The rearrangement uses TRBV7-2 and TRBJ1-5; D not resolved. V was clipped by 1 base and J by 0 bases, with 7 bases between them. Germline V gives CDR1 SGHTA, CDR2 FQGNSA. CDR3 size: 15 residues. The CDR3, as DNA: TGTGCCAGCAGCTTAGGCAGGTATAGCAATCAGCCCCAGCATTTT. It translates to CASSLGRYSNQPQHF. The entire variable domain, with the rest obtained from reference TRBV7-2 and TRBJ1-5, is as follows: GAGVSQSPSNKVTEKGKDVELRCDPISGHTALYWYRQSLGQGLEFLIYFQGNSAPDKSGLPSDRFSAERTGGSVSTLTIQRTQQEDSAVYLCASSLGRYSNQPQHFGDGTRLSIL.

The chain has TRBV10-3 and TRBJ1-1; 9 nucleotides line up with TRBD1. The CDR3 extends over 13 amino acids. Germline V CDR1 and CDR2: ENHRY, SYGVKD. Germline trimming cut 10 bases from V and 1 base from J; bases unmatched to any gene: 4. CDR3 sequence: CATSGQGNTEAFF. In DNA, the CDR3 is TGTGCCACCTCGGGACAGGGGAACACTGAAGCTTTCTTT.

The V and J genes are TRBV27 and TRBJ1-1; a weak D match, TRBD1 (6 bases). Germline loops: CDR1 MNHEY, CDR2 SMNVEV (reference sequence). This CDR3 is built from 18 residues. V lost 3 bases and J 7 bases, leaving 27 bases between the germline ends. CDR3 DNA sequence: TGTGCCAGCAGTTTTCAGGTCATGAACACTGAAGGGGGTAATGAAGCTTTCTTT. Residues: CASSFQVMNTEGGNEAFF.

V and J are TRBV11-2 and TRBJ2-7; D is possibly TRBD1 (5 bases). There are 16 residues in the CDR3. Looked up from germline, CDR1 is SGHAT and CDR2 is FQNNGV. The V and J ends lost 3 bases and 2 bases respectively, with 17 bases between them. The CDR3: CASSFVWGELTYEQYF. CDR3 bases: TGTGCCAGCAGCTTCGTTTGGGGCGAGTTGACCTACGAGCAGTACTTC.

This chain links TRBV28 with TRBJ2-5; weak D call: TRBD1 (6 bases). The germline gives CDR1 MDHEN, CDR2 SYDVKM. Trimming removed 6 bases from V and 1 base from J, with 15 bases in between. The CDR3 spans 15 residues. The CDR3 bases are TGTGCCAGCAGCCCCGGACAGTCGGTCCAAGAGACCCAGTACTTC. Translated, it gives CASSPGQSVQETQYF.

The chain carries TRBV7-2 and TRBJ2-7; TRBD2 is a possible D gene (5 bases). The V end was cut by 4 bases, the J end by 1 base, with 11 bases between. In germline, CDR1 is SGHTA, CDR2 FQGNSA. The CDR3 spans 14 residues. CDR3 sequence: CASSSQTGSYEQYF. The CDR3 nucleotides are TGTGCCAGCAGCTCCCAGACGGGGTCCTACGAGCAGTACTTC.

This clone was counted once. The V gene is TRBV5-4, the J gene TRBJ2-5; D is possibly TRBD1 (6 bases). The length of the CDR3 is 13 residues. The V end lost 4 bases, the J end lost 5 bases, and 12 bases lay between the germline ends. Germline lookup yields CDR1 SGHNT and CDR2 YYREEE (reference sequence). CDR3 in amino acids: CASSPSRGETQYF. The CDR3 DNA sequence: TGTGCCAGCAGCCCGTCTAGGGGGGAGACCCAGTACTTC. The full variable domain, its missing parts supplied by reference TRBV5-4 and TRBJ2-5, is ETGVTQSPTHLIKTRGQQVTLRCSSQSGHNTVSWYQQALGQGPQFIFQYYREEENGRGNFPPRFSGLQFPNYSSELNVNALELDDSALYLCASSPSRGETQYFGPGTRLLVL.

The chain uses TRBV25-1 and TRBJ1-2, with no clear D. Germline CDR1 is MGHDK and CDR2 is SYGVNS. The CDR3 has 13 amino acids. Trimming removed 3 bases from V and 8 bases from J, with 13 bases in between. The CDR3 is CASSDPDGVGYTF. The CDR3 DNA sequence: TGTGCCAGCAGTGACCCCGACGGAGTGGGCTACACCTTC.

The V gene is TRBV11-3, the J gene TRBJ2-2, with 8 positions matching TRBD2. Trimming removed 4 bases from V and 7 bases from J; junction bases left unmatched: 14. Germline loops: CDR1 SGHNT, CDR2 YENEEA. The CDR3 is made up of 17 amino acids. The CDR3 region is CASSSRTSSVMSGELFF. CDR3 coding DNA: TGTGCCAGCAGCTCCCGGACTAGCTCGGTGATGAGCGGGGAGCTGTTTTTT.

This chain connects TRBV30 to TRBJ1-5; D possibly corresponds to TRBD1 (6 bases). V lost 0 bases, J lost 1 base, and 10 bases lay in between. Germline loops: CDR1 GTSNPN, CDR2 SVGIG (reference sequence). This CDR3 has 15 residues. The CDR3 sequence: CAWSVQGASNQPQHF. CDR3 DNA sequence: TGTGCCTGGAGTGTACAGGGTGCGAGCAATCAGCCCCAGCATTTT.

The chain links TRBV15 to TRBJ2-3, with 9 bases matching TRBD1. Germline-derived CDR1 and CDR2 are LNHNV and YYDKDF (reference sequence). Unmatched junction bases numbered 3, after V lost 4 bases and J lost 4 bases. The CDR3 has 14 amino acids. CDR3 amino acids: CATSTRQGADTQYF. CDR3 in DNA: TGTGCCACCAGCACCAGACAGGGGGCAGATACGCAGTATTTT.

This chain connects TRBV19 to TRBJ2-3, with TRBD1 as a possible D gene (7 bases). V lost 3 bases to trimming and J lost 3 bases, with 16 bases between them. Germline V gene sequence: CDR1 LNHDA, CDR2 SQIVND (reference sequence). The CDR3 loop spans 16 amino acids. The CDR3, as DNA: TGTGCCAGTAGTATTACCAGGGGGGCTCAGACAGATACGCAGTATTTT. It yields the protein CASSITRGAQTDTQYF.

The chain has TRBV29-1 and TRBJ2-1; no clear D. Germline lookup yields CDR1 SQVTM and CDR2 ANQGSEA. This CDR3 spans 13 amino acids. V lost 4 bases and J lost 0, with 7 bases in between. CDR3 amino acids: CSVAESSYNEQFF. DNA of the CDR3: TGCAGCGTTGCTGAGAGCTCCTACAATGAGCAGTTCTTC.

About this clone: One junction end disagrees with the germline gene, perhaps due to a read error. The J gene is TRBJ2-3, the V gene TRBV6-5; D uncertain. The CDR3 length is 13 residues. CDR1 and CDR2 from the germline V gene are MNHEY and SVGAGI. In DNA, the CDR3 is TGTGCCAGCAGCCCTTCCTCCACAGATACGCAGTGTTTT. It is translated as CASSPSSTDTQCF.

In this sample, this clone turned up a few times. The chain combines TRBV25-1 with TRBJ1-2; D is unclear. Germline CDR1 reads MGHDK; CDR2 reads SYGVNS. The CDR3 totals 14 residues. The ends were cut back, 1 base at V and 7 bases at J, with 13 bases in the middle. CDR3 DNA: TGTGCCAGCAGTGAATCGGAGAAACCTACTGGCTACACCTTC. Its translation is CASSESEKPTGYTF.

DNA for the CDR3: TGCAGTGCTGACACAGGCCGCACCTTC. It codes for CSADTGRTF. The chain carries TRBV20-1 and TRBJ1-2; maybe TRBD1 (5 bases). CDR3 length equals 9 residues. CDR1 is DFQATT and CDR2 is SNEGSKA in the germline V gene (reference sequence). The germline V and J ends were trimmed by 5 bases and 13 bases, with 11 bases remaining between them.

The V call is TRBV27, the J call TRBJ2-7; 8 bases are a match to TRBD2. The CDR3 length is 14 residues. Germline V CDR1 and CDR2: MNHEY, SMNVEV (reference sequence). J was trimmed by 1 base and V by 4 bases; bases with no gene match: 3. This CDR3 is CASSWGTRSYEQYF. The DNA for the CDR3 is TGTGCCAGCAGTTGGGGGACTAGATCCTACGAGCAGTACTTC.

The rearrangement links TRBV27 to TRBJ1-5, with no clear D. The length of the CDR3 is 14 residues. The V end lost 7 bases, the J end lost 1 base, and 11 bases lay between the germline ends. Germline assignment: CDR1 MNHEY and CDR2 SMNVEV (reference sequence). CDR3 residues: CASTSLPSNQPQHF. CDR3 bases: TGTGCCAGCACGAGTCTCCCGAGCAATCAGCCCCAGCATTTT.

This clone is a singleton in its sample. The CDR3: CASSSSQGNYGYTF. The CDR3 DNA reads as TGTGCCAGCAGCTCATCCCAGGGAAACTATGGCTACACCTTC. This rearrangement joins TRBV7-2 to TRBJ1-2; D is perhaps TRBD1 (5 bases). This CDR3 is built from 14 residues. Germline CDR1 is SGHTA and CDR2 is FQGNSA. Trimming cost V 4 bases and J 2 bases, with 11 bases left between them.

The V and J genes are TRBV19 and TRBJ2-5; 7 positions agree with TRBD2. V dropped 3 bases and J dropped 2; count of bases not matched to a gene: 3. The germline gives CDR1 LNHDA, CDR2 SQIVND (reference sequence). The CDR3 is 14 amino acids. This CDR3 is CASSMGRGQETQYF. The CDR3 DNA sequence: TGTGCCAGTAGTATGGGGAGGGGTCAAGAGACCCAGTACTTC.

This clone was observed a few times. V and J are TRBV2 and TRBJ1-1; TRBD1 matches 9 bases. The CDR3 runs 16 residues. Germline V gene lookup returns CDR1 SNHLY and CDR2 FYNNEI. J was trimmed by 2 bases and V by 6 bases; bases with no gene match: 10. CDR3 amino acids: CASRVTGGVRNTEAFF. CDR3 in DNA: TGTGCCAGCAGGGTGACAGGGGGAGTGAGAAACACTGAAGCTTTCTTT.

This sequence joins TRBV7-9 and TRBJ2-5; TRBD2 agrees at 11 bases. The CDR3 runs 17 residues. The junction had 9 bases not matched to a gene; V was cut back by 6 bases and J by 0 bases. Germline-derived CDR1 and CDR2 are SEHNR and FQNEAQ (reference sequence). The CDR3 reads CASSILAGGLYQETQYF. The CDR3 DNA sequence: TGTGCCAGCAGTATTCTAGCGGGGGGATTGTACCAAGAGACCCAGTACTTC.

The CDR3 DNA follows: TGTGCCAGCACCCCCCCCAGTCTGGTAAACACCATATATTTT. Translated, it gives CASTPPSLVNTIYF. This chain connects TRBV28 to TRBJ1-3; no reliable D call. Trimming shortened V by 7 bases and J by 6 bases, and 16 bases separated the two germline ends. Per germline, CDR1 MDHEN and CDR2 SYDVKM. The CDR3 runs 14 residues.

The V call is TRBV7-2, the J call TRBJ2-7; D is unresolved. Germline V lookup: CDR1 SGHTA, CDR2 FQGNSA. Trimming took off 5 bases at V and 3 bases at J, with 11 bases between the two ends. The CDR3 loop spans 13 amino acids. DNA for the CDR3: TGTGCCAGCAGCCGAAGACAAAACTACGAGCAGTACTTC. Its protein product is CASSRRQNYEQYF.

The chain uses TRBV27 and TRBJ2-3; D perhaps matches TRBD2 (6 bases). The germline V and J ends were trimmed by 10 bases and 6 bases, with 14 bases remaining between them. Germline assignment: CDR1 MNHEY and CDR2 SMNVEV (reference sequence). This CDR3 has 12 amino acids. CDR3 nucleotides: TGTGCCACCGAGGGACTGGGGGATACGCAGTATTTT. Translation: CATEGLGDTQYF.

The V and J genes are TRBV25-1 and TRBJ2-7, with D tentatively TRBD1 (6 bases). V was trimmed by 5 bases and J by 3 bases, leaving 17 bases between them. CDR3 length: 15 amino acids. Germline loops: CDR1 MGHDK, CDR2 SYGVNS. In nucleotides, the CDR3 is TGTGCCAGCAGTTTAACTGGAGGACAGAGCTACGAGCAGTACTTC. This codes for CASSLTGGQSYEQYF.

This chain links TRBV5-6 with TRBJ1-4; a possible D gene is TRBD1 (5 bases). The CDR3 sequence is 14 residues long. Per germline, CDR1 SGHDT and CDR2 YYEEEE. V lost 4 bases to trimming and J lost 10 bases, with 17 bases between them. CDR3 coding DNA: TGTGCCAGCAGCGGGGGACTTTCCGGGGGAAAACTGTTTTTT. Encoded protein: CASSGGLSGGKLFF.

The chain uses TRBV27 and TRBJ2-5; TRBD2 matches at 11 bases. V lost 7 bases to trimming and J lost 2 bases; unmatched junction nucleotides: 15. This CDR3 has 18 amino acids. Germline assignment: CDR1 MNHEY and CDR2 SMNVEV (reference sequence). CDR3 DNA sequence: TGTGCCAGCATGCCTGGGAAGCGACTAGCGGGATTTCAAGAGACCCAGTACTTC. Its protein is CASMPGKRLAGFQETQYF.